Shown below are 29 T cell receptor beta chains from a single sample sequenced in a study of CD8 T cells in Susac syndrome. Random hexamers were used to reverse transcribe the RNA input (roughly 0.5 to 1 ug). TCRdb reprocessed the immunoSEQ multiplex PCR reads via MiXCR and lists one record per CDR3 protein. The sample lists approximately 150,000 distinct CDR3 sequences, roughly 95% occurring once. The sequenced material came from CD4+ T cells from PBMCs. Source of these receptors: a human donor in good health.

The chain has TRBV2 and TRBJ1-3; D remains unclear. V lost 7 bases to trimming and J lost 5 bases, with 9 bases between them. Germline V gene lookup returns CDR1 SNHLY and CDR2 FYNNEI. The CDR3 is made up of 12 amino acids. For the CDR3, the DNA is TGTGCCAGCACAGACGTTCGAAACACCATATATTTT. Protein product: CASTDVRNTIYF.

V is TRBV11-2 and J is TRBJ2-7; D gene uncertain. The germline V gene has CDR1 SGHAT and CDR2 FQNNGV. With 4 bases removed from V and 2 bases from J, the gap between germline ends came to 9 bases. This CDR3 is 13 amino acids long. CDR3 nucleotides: TGTGCCAGCAGCTCCCTTACGACCTACGAGCAGTACTTC. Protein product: CASSSLTTYEQYF.

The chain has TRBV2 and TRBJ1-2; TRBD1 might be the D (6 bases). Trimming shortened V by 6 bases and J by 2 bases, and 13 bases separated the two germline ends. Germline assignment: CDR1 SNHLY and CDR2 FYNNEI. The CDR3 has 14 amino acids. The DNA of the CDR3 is TGTGCCAGCAGGTTCGGGACAACCAACTATGGCTACACCTTC. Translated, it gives CASRFGTTNYGYTF.

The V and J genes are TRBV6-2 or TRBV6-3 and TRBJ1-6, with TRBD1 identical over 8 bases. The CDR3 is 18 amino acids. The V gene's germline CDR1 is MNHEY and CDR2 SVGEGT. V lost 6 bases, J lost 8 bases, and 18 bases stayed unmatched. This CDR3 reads CASSPHGQGGVWDSPLHF. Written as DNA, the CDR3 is TGTGCCAGCAGCCCTCACGGACAGGGTGGAGTTTGGGATTCACCCCTCCACTTT.

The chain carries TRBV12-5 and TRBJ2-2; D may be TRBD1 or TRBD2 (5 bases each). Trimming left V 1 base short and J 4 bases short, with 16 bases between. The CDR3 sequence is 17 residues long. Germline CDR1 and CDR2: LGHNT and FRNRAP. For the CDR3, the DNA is TGTGCTAGTGGTTTGGGAACGGCCCCGAGGGGCACCGGGGAGCTGTTTTTT. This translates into CASGLGTAPRGTGELFF.

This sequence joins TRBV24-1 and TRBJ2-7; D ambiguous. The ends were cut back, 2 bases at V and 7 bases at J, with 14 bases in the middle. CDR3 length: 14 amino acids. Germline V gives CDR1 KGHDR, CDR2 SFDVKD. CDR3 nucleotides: TGTGCCACCAGTGATTCCTCGGGCCATAGGGAGCAGTACTTC. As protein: CATSDSSGHREQYF.

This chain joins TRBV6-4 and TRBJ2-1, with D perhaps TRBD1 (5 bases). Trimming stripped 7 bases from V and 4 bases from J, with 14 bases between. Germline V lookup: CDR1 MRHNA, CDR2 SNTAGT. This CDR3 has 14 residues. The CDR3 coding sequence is TGTGCCAGCAAGGTGGGGCCAACTTACAATGAGCAGTTCTTC. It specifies CASKVGPTYNEQFF.

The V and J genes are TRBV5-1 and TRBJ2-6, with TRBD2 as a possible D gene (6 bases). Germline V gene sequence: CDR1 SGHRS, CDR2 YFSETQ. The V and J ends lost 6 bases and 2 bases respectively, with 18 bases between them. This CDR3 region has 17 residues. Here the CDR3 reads CASTPGKGRPGANVLTF. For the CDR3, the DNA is TGCGCCAGCACCCCGGGGAAGGGGAGGCCTGGGGCCAACGTCCTGACTTTC.

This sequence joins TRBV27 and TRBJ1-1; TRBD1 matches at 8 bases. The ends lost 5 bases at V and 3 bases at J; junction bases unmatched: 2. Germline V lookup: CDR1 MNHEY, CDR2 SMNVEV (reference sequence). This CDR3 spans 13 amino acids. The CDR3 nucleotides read TGTGCCAGCAGTCGGACAGGGTACACTGAAGCTTTCTTT. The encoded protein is CASSRTGYTEAFF.

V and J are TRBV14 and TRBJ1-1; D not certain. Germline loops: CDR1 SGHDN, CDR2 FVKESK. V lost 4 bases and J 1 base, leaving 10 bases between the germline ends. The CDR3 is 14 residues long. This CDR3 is CASSRPLRNTEAFF. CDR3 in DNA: TGTGCCAGCAGCCGGCCACTTAGGAACACTGAAGCTTTCTTT.

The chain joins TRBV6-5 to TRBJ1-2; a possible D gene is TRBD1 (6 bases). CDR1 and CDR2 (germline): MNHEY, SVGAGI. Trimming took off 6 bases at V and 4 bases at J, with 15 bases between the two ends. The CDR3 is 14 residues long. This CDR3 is CASSRVGAGYGYTF. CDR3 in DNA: TGTGCCAGCAGCCGGGTGGGGGCGGGCTATGGCTACACCTTC.

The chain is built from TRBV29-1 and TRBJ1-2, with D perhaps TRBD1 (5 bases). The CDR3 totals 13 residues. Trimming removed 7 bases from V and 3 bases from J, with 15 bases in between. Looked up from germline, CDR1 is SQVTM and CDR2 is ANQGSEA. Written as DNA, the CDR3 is TGCAGCGCGCGACCAGGGTCCGACTATGGCTACACCTTC. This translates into CSARPGSDYGYTF.

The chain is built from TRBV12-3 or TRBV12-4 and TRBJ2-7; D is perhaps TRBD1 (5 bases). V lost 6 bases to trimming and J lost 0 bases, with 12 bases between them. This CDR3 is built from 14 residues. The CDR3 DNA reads TGTGCCAGCAGCACAGGCCCCAACTCCTACGAGCAGTACTTC. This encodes CASSTGPNSYEQYF.

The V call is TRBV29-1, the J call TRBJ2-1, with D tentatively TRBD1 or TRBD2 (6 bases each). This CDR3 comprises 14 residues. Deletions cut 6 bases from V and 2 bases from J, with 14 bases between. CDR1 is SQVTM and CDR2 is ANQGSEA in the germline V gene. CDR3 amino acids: CSVEGGNTYNEQFF. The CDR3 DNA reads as TGCAGCGTCGAGGGGGGAAATACCTACAATGAGCAGTTCTTC.

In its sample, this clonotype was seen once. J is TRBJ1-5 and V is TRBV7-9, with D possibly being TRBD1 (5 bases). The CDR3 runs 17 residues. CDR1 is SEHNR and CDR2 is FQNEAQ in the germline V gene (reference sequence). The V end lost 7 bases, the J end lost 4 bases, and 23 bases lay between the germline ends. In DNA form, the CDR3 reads TGTGCCAGCAAGGTCAGCCCCACGGTAGGGGCGAATCAGCCCCAGCATTTT. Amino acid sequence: CASKVSPTVGANQPQHF.

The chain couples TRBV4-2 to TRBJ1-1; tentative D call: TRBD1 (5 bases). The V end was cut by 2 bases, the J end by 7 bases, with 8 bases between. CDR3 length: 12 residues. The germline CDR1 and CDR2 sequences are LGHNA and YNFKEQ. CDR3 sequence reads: CASSQRGVEAFF. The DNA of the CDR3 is TGTGCCAGCAGCCAACGAGGGGTTGAAGCTTTCTTT.

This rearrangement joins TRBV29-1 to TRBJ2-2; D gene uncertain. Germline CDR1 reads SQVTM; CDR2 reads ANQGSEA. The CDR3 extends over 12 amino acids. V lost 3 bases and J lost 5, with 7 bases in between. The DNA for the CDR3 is TGCAGCGTTGAGGGATCTACCGGGGAGCTGTTTTTT. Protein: CSVEGSTGELFF.

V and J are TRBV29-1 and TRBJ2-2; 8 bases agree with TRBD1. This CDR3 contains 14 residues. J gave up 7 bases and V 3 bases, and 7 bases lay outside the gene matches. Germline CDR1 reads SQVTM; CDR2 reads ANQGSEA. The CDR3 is CSVDPGGVGGELFF. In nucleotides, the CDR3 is TGCAGCGTTGACCCAGGGGGCGTCGGCGGGGAGCTGTTTTTT.

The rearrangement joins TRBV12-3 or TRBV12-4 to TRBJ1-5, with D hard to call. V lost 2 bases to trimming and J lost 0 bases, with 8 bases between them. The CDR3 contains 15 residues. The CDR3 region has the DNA TGTGCCAGCAGTTTAAACTGGGATAGCAATCAGCCCCAGCATTTT. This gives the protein CASSLNWDSNQPQHF.

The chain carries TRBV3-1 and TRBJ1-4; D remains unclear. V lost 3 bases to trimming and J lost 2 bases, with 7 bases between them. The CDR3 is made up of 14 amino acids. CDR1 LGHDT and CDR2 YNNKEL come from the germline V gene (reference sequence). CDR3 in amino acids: CASSQGGTNEKLFF. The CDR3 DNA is TGTGCCAGCAGCCAGGGTGGGACTAATGAAAAACTGTTTTTT.

The CDR3 DNA is TGCGCCAGCAGCCAAGGAGGGACTAACACCGGGGAGCTGTTTTTT. Translated: CASSQGGTNTGELFF. This chain joins TRBV4-1 and TRBJ2-2, with a weak D call TRBD2 (6 bases). The CDR3 covers 15 residues. Germline V gene sequence: CDR1 MGHRA, CDR2 YSYEKL. V was shortened by 1 base and J by 2 bases, with 8 bases between the two germline ends.

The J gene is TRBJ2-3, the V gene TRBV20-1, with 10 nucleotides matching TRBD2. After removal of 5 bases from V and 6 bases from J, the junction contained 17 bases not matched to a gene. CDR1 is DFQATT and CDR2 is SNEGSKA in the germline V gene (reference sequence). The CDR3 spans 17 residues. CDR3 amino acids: CSAPPRTSGSLVDTQYF. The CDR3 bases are TGCAGTGCTCCTCCCCGGACTAGCGGTTCCCTCGTCGATACGCAGTATTTT.

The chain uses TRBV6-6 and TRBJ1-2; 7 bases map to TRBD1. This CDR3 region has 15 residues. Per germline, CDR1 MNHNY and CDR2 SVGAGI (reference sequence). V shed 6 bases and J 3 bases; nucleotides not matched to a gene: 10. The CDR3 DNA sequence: TGTGCCAGCAGCCTTGACAGGGCTAGGGACTATGGCTACACCTTC. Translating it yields CASSLDRARDYGYTF.

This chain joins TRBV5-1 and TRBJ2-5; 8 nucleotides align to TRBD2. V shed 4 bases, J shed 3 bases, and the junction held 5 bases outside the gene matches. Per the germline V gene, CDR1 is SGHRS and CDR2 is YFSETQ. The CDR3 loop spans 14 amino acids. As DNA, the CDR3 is TGCGCCAGCAGCCCGAATAGCGGGGAAGAGACCCAGTACTTC. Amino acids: CASSPNSGEETQYF.

CDR3 in amino acids: CASSLGGVINQPQHF. Here the CDR3 DNA reads TGCGCCAGCAGCTTGGGAGGGGTTATCAATCAGCCCCAGCATTTT. The chain employs TRBV5-1 and TRBJ1-5, with D tentatively TRBD1 (5 bases). V shed 0 bases and J shed 3 bases, with 10 bases lying between them. The CDR3 runs to 15 residues. Germline assignment: CDR1 SGHRS and CDR2 YFSETQ. The entire variable domain, with the rest obtained from reference TRBV5-1 and TRBJ1-5, is as follows: KAGVTQTPRYLIKTRGQQVTLSCSPISGHRSVSWYQQTPGQGLQFLFEYFSETQRNKGNFPGRFSGRQFSNSRSEMNVSTLELGDSALYLCASSLGGVINQPQHFGDGTRLSIL.

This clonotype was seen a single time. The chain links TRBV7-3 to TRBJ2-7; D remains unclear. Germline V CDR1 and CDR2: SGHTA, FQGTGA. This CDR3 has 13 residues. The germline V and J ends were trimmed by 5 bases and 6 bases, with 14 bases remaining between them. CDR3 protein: CASSPTYPGEQYF. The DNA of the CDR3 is TGTGCCAGCAGCCCCACTTACCCTGGCGAGCAGTACTTC.

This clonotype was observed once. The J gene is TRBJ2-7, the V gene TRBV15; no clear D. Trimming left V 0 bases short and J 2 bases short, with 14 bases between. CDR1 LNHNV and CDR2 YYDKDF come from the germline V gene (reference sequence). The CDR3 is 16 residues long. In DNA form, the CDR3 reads TGTGCCACCAGCAGAGATTACCCCCATGGGGCCTACGAGCAGTACTTC. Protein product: CATSRDYPHGAYEQYF. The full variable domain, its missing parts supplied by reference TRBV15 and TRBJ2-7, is DAMVIQNPRYQVTQFGKPVTLSCSQTLNHNVMYWYQQKSSQAPKLLFHYYDKDFNNEADTPDNFQSRRPNTSFCFLDIRSPGLGDTAMYLCATSRDYPHGAYEQYFGPGTRLTVT.

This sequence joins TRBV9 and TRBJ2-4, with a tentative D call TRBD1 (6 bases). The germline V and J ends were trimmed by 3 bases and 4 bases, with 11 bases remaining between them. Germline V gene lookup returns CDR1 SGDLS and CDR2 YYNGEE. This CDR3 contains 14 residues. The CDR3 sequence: CASSAGQGKNIQYF. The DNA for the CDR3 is TGTGCCAGCAGCGCGGGCCAGGGGAAAAACATTCAGTACTTC.

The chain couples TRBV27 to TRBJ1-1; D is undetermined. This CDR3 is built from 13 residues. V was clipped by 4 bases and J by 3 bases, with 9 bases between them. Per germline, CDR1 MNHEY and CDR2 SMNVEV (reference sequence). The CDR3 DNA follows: TGTGCCAGCAGTTACAGAGAGGACACTGAAGCTTTCTTT. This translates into CASSYREDTEAFF.